The next 26 T cell receptor beta chains were all read from a single sample in a study of cytomegalovirus exposure and HLA in healthy donors. A multiplex PCR was run with 60 Vbeta primers and 13 Jbeta primers. Profiling relied on immunoSEQ multiplex PCR, and the TCRdb table lists in-frame clones only, not all of them. The sample shows fewer than 150,000 clones, 74% of them seen only once. The sequenced sample was PBMCs. These receptors all stem from a woman aged 45 to 65 in good health and CMV-seropositive.

The chain is built from TRBV4-2 and TRBJ1-6, with 8 bases that match TRBD1. After removal of 1 base from V and 0 bases from J, the junction contained 5 bases not matched to a gene. The CDR3 contains 18 residues. Looked up from germline, CDR1 is LGHNA and CDR2 is YNFKEQ. In nucleotides, the CDR3 is TGTGCCAGCAGCCAAGCGGGACAGGAAAGCTCCTATAATTCACCCCTCCACTTT. The encoded protein is CASSQAGQESSYNSPLHF.

The chain carries TRBV30 and TRBJ1-2; D is unclear. V lost 8 bases and J lost 4, with 17 bases in between. The CDR3 length is 13 residues. The germline CDR1 and CDR2 sequences are GTSNPN and SVGIG (reference sequence). Here the CDR3 reads CAGAGGSPYGYTF. For the CDR3, the DNA is TGTGCCGGCGCCGGCGGGAGTCCCTATGGCTACACCTTC.

This clone was seen only once. The chain combines TRBV4-2 with TRBJ2-5, with D tentatively TRBD1 (6 bases). V lost 1 base and J lost 7, with 19 bases in between. The CDR3 covers 16 residues. Germline loops: CDR1 LGHNA, CDR2 YNFKEQ. DNA of the CDR3: TGTGCCAGCAGCCAAGGAGGGCGACAGGTCCTAGGGACCCAGTACTTC. Its protein is CASSQGGRQVLGTQYF.

The V gene is TRBV25-1, the J gene TRBJ2-2, with D perhaps matching TRBD2 (5 bases). The CDR3 contains 15 residues. The V end was cut by 0 bases, the J end by 4 bases, with 9 bases between. In germline, CDR1 is MGHDK, CDR2 SYGVNS. CDR3 nucleotide sequence: TGTGCCAGCAGTGAATACGGGGTAGGCACCGGGGAGCTGTTTTTT. Its protein product is CASSEYGVGTGELFF.

The genes are TRBV7-9 and TRBJ1-1; 8 bases line up with TRBD1. The junction had 12 bases not matched to a gene; V was cut back by 4 bases and J by 2 bases. In germline, CDR1 is SEHNR, CDR2 FQNEAQ (reference sequence). The CDR3 covers 17 residues. The CDR3 DNA is TGTGCCAGCAGCTCCCGGGGGTTGGACAGGGTTAACACTGAAGCTTTCTTT. This encodes CASSSRGLDRVNTEAFF.

This chain joins TRBV7-8 and TRBJ2-3, with 9 bases fitting TRBD2. The CDR3 extends over 15 amino acids. Trimming at V came to 7 bases and at J to 2 bases, leaving 7 bases not matched to a gene. Germline loops: CDR1 SGHVS, CDR2 FQNEAQ. The CDR3 loop is CASTRSGGDTDTQYF. The CDR3 DNA sequence: TGTGCCAGCACTCGTAGCGGGGGTGACACAGATACGCAGTATTTT.

Concerning this clone: Mismatch with germline at one junction end may stem from a read error. Within the sample, other DNA sequences also encode this same CDR3. The rearrangement joins TRBV18 to TRBJ1-6; 10 bases map to TRBD1. The CDR3 totals 14 residues. Germline V lookup: CDR1 KGHSH, CDR2 LQKENI. For the CDR3, the DNA is TGTGCTAGCTCACAAGGGACAGGGGATTCACCCCTCCACTTT. Translating it yields CASSQGTGDSPLHF.

The rearrangement uses TRBV21-1 and TRBJ2-3; whether TRBD2, the table's D call, matches the DNA was not checked. TRBV21-1 is termed a pseudogene. This CDR3 is 12 amino acids long. CDR3 region: CASSKERDTQYF. CDR3 DNA: TGTGCCAGCAGCAAAGAGCGAGATACGCAGTATTTT.

V usage is TRBV18 and J usage is TRBJ2-7, with TRBD2 matching 11 bases. The trim removed 3 bases at V and 7 bases at J, leaving 14 bases unmatched. This CDR3 comprises 17 residues. CDR1 and CDR2 from the germline V gene are KGHSH and LQKENI. CDR3 bases: TGTGCCAGCTCACCGCCGGGGGAACTAGCGGGGGCGGGGGAGCAGTACTTC. Protein sequence: CASSPPGELAGAGEQYF.

V is TRBV4-3 and J is TRBJ1-2, with D possibly TRBD1 on 6 matching bases. V was trimmed by 2 bases and J by 4 bases, leaving 11 bases between them. CDR1 and CDR2 (germline): LGHNA, YSLEER. CDR3 length: 14 residues. This chain's CDR3 is CASSQNLGGYGYTF. DNA for the CDR3: TGCGCCAGCAGCCAAAATCTAGGGGGCTATGGCTACACCTTC.

This clone has more than one count but fewer than ten. The chain couples TRBV19 to TRBJ1-5, with TRBD1 matching 7 bases. Germline loops: CDR1 LNHDA, CDR2 SQIVND (reference sequence). After removal of 5 bases from V and 6 bases from J, the junction contained 4 bases not matched to a gene. The CDR3 covers 13 residues. For the CDR3, the DNA is TGTGCCAGTAGTGGCCGGGACAGTCAGCCCCAGCATTTT. Protein: CASSGRDSQPQHF.

This sequence joins TRBV4-1 and TRBJ1-4, with D possibly TRBD1 on 5 matching bases. Germline CDR1 reads MGHRA; CDR2 reads YSYEKL. The germline V and J ends were trimmed by 1 base and 6 bases, with 12 bases remaining between them. This CDR3 contains 15 residues. In nucleotides, the CDR3 is TGCGCCAGCAGCCAAGTTTGGACACAAGATGAAAAACTGTTTTTT. It specifies CASSQVWTQDEKLFF.

The rearrangement joins TRBV6-4 to TRBJ2-5; D gene unclear. The germline CDR1 and CDR2 sequences are MRHNA and SNTAGT. There are 15 residues in the CDR3. V was clipped by 3 bases and J by 1 base, with 12 bases between them. The CDR3 protein is CASSEGVGFQETQYF. For the CDR3, the DNA is TGTGCCAGCAGTGAGGGTGTGGGCTTCCAAGAGACCCAGTACTTC.

V gene TRBV7-6 combines with J gene TRBJ2-1; unclear D gene. Trimming took off 4 bases at V and 15 bases at J, with 16 bases between the two ends. Per germline, CDR1 SGHVS and CDR2 FNYEAQ. The CDR3 totals 12 residues. The CDR3 bases are TGTGCCAGCAGCTCATGGGCCCACCGTACGTTCTTC. This sequence encodes CASSSWAHRTFF.

This rearrangement joins TRBV5-8 to TRBJ1-4; tentatively, D is TRBD1 (6 bases). This CDR3 has 14 residues. The germline V gene has CDR1 SGHTS and CDR2 YDEGEE. Trimming took off 3 bases at V and 5 bases at J, with 11 bases between the two ends. CDR3 protein: CASSSDSGNEKLFF. CDR3 nucleotide sequence: TGTGCCAGCAGCTCGGACAGTGGGAATGAAAAACTGTTTTTT.

The CDR3 loop reads CASSQPGLDPREQYF. CDR3 in DNA: TGCGCCAGCAGCCAACCGGGACTAGACCCTCGCGAGCAGTACTTC. The V and J genes are TRBV4-1 and TRBJ2-7; the match to TRBD2 covers 8 bases. V shed 2 bases and J 6 bases; nucleotides not matched to a gene: 9. Germline V CDR1 and CDR2: MGHRA, YSYEKL. CDR3 length: 15 residues.

This sequence joins TRBV16 and TRBJ2-1, with a tentative D call TRBD1 (5 bases). Trimming stripped 6 bases from V and 4 bases from J, with 13 bases between. Germline lookup yields CDR1 KGHSY and CDR2 FQNENV. CDR3 size: 14 residues. The CDR3 DNA reads as TGTGCCAGCAGACCTGACAGTAGATACAATGAGCAGTTCTTC. Translation gives CASRPDSRYNEQFF.

This clone was observed a handful of times. The chain has TRBV5-1 and TRBJ2-5, with 13 bases that match TRBD2. The CDR3 loop spans 15 amino acids. From germline, CDR1 is SGHRS and CDR2 YFSETQ. Losses at the gene ends were 1 base for V and 11 bases for J; bases not matched to a gene: 8. The CDR3 coding sequence is TGCGCCAGCAGCTTGAGGACTAGCGGGGGAGGGGAGCAGTACTTC. Protein: CASSLRTSGGGEQYF.

The rearrangement links TRBV5-6 to TRBJ2-7; a possible D gene is TRBD2 (8 bases). This CDR3 comprises 15 residues. Germline loops: CDR1 SGHDT, CDR2 YYEEEE. Trimming left V 4 bases short and J 2 bases short, with 16 bases between. Here the CDR3 reads CASSPRGDRTYEQYF. The CDR3 DNA reads as TGTGCCAGCAGCCCGCGGGGGGACAGAACCTACGAGCAGTACTTC.

J is TRBJ1-3 and V is TRBV30; 8 nucleotides align to TRBD1. Germline V gene sequence: CDR1 GTSNPN, CDR2 SVGIG (reference sequence). V lost 1 base, J lost 2 bases, and 4 bases stayed unmatched. The CDR3 extends over 15 amino acids. The CDR3 DNA is TGTGCCTGGAGTGGGCTACAGGGGGCTGGAAACACCATATATTTT. Its translation: CAWSGLQGAGNTIYF.

The CDR3 DNA is TGTGCCAGCAGCTTGTCGGTCTATGGCTACACCTTC. This encodes CASSLSVYGYTF. The chain couples TRBV5-8 to TRBJ1-2; D is unclear. Germline V gene sequence: CDR1 SGHTS, CDR2 YDEGEE. This CDR3 contains 12 residues. The ends were cut back, 1 base at V and 4 bases at J, with 5 bases in the middle.

This chain connects TRBV4-1 to TRBJ1-2, with D unclear. CDR1 and CDR2 (germline): MGHRA, YSYEKL. This CDR3 comprises 15 residues. V gave up 6 bases and J gave up 4 bases, with 18 bases separating them. Written as DNA, the CDR3 is TGCGCCAGCAGAAGAGCGGCTACTTCGGGCTATGGCTACACCTTC. It translates to CASRRAATSGYGYTF.

V and J are TRBV6-5 and TRBJ1-1; perhaps TRBD1 as D (6 bases). This CDR3 spans 16 amino acids. The germline CDR1 and CDR2 sequences are MNHEY and SVGAGI. V was cut by 2 bases and J by 7 bases, with 20 bases left in between. CDR3 residues: CASSYALTGRHDEAFF. As DNA, the CDR3 is TGTGCCAGCAGTTACGCCCTTACAGGGCGGCATGATGAAGCTTTCTTT.

The chain is built from TRBV2 and TRBJ1-2; a weak D match, TRBD1 (5 bases). This CDR3 region has 13 residues. Germline CDR1 reads SNHLY; CDR2 reads FYNNEI. V shed 8 bases and J shed 4 bases, with 14 bases lying between them. The CDR3 here is CASALDTSYGYTF. The CDR3, as DNA: TGTGCCAGCGCCCTGGACACTTCCTATGGCTACACCTTC.

This chain uses TRBV19 with TRBJ1-2, with D tentatively TRBD1 (6 bases). There are 14 residues in the CDR3. Germline lookup yields CDR1 LNHDA and CDR2 SQIVND (reference sequence). V lost 6 bases and J lost 5, with 16 bases in between. For the CDR3, the DNA is TGTGCCAGTAGCCTACTGGACAGTGCTTATGGCTACACCTTC. It translates to CASSLLDSAYGYTF.

This clone was detected only once. The chain has TRBV6-1 and TRBJ2-7; 7 positions agree with TRBD1. The V segment lost 4 bases and the J segment 0 bases; nucleotides outside the gene matches: 3. Germline V gene lookup returns CDR1 MNHNS and CDR2 SASEGT. CDR3 length equals 14 residues. The chain's CDR3 is CASSGDRGSYEQYF. CDR3 bases: TGTGCCAGCAGTGGGGACAGAGGCTCCTACGAGCAGTACTTC.